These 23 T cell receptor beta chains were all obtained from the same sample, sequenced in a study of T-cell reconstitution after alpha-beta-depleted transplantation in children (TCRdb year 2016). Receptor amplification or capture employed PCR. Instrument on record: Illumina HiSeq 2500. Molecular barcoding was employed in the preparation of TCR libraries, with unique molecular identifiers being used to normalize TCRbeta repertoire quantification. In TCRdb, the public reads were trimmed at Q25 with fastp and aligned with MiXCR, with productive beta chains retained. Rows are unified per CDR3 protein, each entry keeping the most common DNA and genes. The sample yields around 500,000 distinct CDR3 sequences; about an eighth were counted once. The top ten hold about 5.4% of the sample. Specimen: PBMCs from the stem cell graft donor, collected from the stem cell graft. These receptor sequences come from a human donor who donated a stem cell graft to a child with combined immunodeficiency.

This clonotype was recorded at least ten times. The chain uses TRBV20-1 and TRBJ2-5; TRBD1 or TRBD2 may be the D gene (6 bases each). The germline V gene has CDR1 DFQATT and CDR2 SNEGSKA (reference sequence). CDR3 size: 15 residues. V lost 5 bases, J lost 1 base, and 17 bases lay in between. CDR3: CSAPSSGAAQETQYF. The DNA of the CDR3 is TGCAGTGCTCCATCGTCGGGGGCGGCCCAAGAGACCCAGTACTTC.

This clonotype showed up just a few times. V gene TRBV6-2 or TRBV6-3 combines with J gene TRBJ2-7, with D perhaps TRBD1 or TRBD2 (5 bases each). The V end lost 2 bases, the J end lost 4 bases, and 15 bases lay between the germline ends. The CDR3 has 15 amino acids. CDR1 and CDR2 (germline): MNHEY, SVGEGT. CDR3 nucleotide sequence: TGTGCCAGCAGTTACGGGGGTCAGCGGTTGTACGAGCAGTACTTC. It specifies CASSYGGQRLYEQYF.

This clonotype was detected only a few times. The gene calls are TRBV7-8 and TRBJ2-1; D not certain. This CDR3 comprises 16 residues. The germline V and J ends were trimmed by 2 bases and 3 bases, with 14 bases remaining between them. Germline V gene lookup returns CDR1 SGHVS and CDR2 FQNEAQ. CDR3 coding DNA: TGTGCCAGCAGCTTATTGTACGGACGGATCTACAATGAGCAGTTCTTC. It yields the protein CASSLLYGRIYNEQFF.

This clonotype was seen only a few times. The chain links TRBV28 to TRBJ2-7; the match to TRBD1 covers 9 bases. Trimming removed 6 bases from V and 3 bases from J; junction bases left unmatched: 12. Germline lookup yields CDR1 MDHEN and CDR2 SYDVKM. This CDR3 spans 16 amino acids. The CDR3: CASSTPGTGLSYEQYF. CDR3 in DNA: TGTGCCAGCAGCACCCCGGGGACAGGGTTGAGCTACGAGCAGTACTTC.

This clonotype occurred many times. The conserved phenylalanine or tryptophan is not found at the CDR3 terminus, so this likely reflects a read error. The CDR3, as DNA: TGCAGTGCCGCCCTGGGAGCCCGAGGCGATACGCAGTATCTT. It translates to CSAALGARGDTQYL. This chain links TRBV20-1 with TRBJ2-3; tentatively, D is TRBD2 (5 bases). The CDR3 runs to 14 residues. V was trimmed by 6 bases and J by 6 bases, leaving 19 bases between them. Germline values: CDR1 DFQATT, CDR2 SNEGSKA (reference sequence).

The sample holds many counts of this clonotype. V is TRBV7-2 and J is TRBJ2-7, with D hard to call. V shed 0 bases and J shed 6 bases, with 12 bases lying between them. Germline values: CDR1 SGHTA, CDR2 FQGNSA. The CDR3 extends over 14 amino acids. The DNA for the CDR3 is TGTGCCAGCAGCTTAGCTGGAAAATTTTCCGAGCAGTACTTC. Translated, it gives CASSLAGKFSEQYF.

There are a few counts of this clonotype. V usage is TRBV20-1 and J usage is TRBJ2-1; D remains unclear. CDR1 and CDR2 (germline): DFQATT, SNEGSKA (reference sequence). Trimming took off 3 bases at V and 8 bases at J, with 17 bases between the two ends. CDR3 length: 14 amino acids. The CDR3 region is CSASGTNTWDEQFF. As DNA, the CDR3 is TGCAGTGCTAGCGGAACTAACACTTGGGATGAGCAGTTCTTC.

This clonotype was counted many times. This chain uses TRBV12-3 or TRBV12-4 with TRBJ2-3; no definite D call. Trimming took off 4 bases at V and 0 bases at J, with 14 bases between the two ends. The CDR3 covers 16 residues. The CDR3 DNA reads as TGTGCCAGCAGTTCCAGCACCGGGTTTAGCACAGATACGCAGTATTTT. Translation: CASSSSTGFSTDTQYF.

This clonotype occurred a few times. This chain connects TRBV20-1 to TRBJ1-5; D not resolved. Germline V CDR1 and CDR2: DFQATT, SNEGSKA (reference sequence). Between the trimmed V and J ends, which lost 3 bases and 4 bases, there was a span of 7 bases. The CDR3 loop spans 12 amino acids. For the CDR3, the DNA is TGCAGTGCTAGCGCGGGAAATCAGCCCCAGCATTTT. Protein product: CSASAGNQPQHF.

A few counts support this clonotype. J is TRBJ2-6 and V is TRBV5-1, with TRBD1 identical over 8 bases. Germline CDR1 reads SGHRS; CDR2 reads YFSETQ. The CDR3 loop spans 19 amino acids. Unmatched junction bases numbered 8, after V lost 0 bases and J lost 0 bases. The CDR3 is CASSLDGTGVSSGANVLTF. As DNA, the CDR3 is TGCGCCAGCAGCTTGGATGGGACAGGAGTAAGCTCTGGGGCCAACGTCCTGACTTTC. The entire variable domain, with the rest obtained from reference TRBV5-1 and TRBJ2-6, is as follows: KAGVTQTPRYLIKTRGQQVTLSCSPISGHRSVSWYQQTPGQGLQFLFEYFSETQRNKGNFPGRFSGRQFSNSRSEMNVSTLELGDSALYLCASSLDGTGVSSGANVLTFGAGSRLTVL.

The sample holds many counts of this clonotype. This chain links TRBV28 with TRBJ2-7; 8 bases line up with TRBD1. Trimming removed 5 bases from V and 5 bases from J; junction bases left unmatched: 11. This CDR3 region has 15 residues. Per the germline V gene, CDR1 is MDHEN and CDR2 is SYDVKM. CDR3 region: CASSIRTGTGHEQYF. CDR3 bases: TGTGCCAGCAGTATTAGGACAGGGACTGGCCACGAGCAGTACTTC.

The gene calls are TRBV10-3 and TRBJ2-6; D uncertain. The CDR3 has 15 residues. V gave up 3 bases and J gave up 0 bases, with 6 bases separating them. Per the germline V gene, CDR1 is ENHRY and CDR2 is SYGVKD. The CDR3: CAISEQSSGANVLTF. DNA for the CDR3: TGTGCCATCAGTGAACAGAGCTCTGGGGCCAACGTCCTGACTTTC.

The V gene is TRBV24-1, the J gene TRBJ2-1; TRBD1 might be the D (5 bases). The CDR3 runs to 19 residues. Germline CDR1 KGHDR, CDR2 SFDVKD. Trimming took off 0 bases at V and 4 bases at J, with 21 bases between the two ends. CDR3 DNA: TGTGCCACCAGTGATTTGAAGGGGCCCATGACGGCGACTTACAATGAGCAGTTCTTC. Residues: CATSDLKGPMTATYNEQFF.

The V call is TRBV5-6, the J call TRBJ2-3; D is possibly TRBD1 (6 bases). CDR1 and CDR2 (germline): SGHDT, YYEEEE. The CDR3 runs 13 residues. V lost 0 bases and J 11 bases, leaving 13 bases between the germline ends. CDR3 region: CASSLDWGQWQYF. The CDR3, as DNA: TGTGCCAGCAGCTTGGATTGGGGGCAATGGCAGTATTTT.

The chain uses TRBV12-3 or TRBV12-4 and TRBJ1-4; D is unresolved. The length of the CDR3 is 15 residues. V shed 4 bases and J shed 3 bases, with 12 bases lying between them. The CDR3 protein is CASSSSSEANEKLFF. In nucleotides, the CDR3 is TGTGCCAGCAGTTCTAGTAGCGAGGCTAATGAAAAACTGTTTTTT.

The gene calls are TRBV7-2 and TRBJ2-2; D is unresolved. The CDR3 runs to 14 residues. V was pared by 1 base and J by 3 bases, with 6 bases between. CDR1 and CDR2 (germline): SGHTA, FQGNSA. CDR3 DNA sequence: TGTGCCAGCAGCTTAGATCATTACACCGGGGAGCTGTTTTTT. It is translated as CASSLDHYTGELFF.

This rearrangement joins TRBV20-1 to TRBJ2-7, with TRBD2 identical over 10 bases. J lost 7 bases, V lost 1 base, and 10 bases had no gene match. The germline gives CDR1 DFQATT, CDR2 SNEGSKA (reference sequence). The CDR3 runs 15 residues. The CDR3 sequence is CSARGPLAGAWEQYF. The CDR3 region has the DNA TGCAGTGCTAGAGGCCCGCTAGCGGGAGCCTGGGAGCAGTACTTC.

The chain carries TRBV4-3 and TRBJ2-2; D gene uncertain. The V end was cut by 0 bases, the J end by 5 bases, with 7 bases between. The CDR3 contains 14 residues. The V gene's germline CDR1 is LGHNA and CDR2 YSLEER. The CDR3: CASSQDMRTGELFF. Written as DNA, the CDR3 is TGCGCCAGCAGCCAAGATATGAGGACCGGGGAGCTGTTTTTT.

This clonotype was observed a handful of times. CDR3 region: CATSSGVGDEQFF. As DNA, the CDR3 is TGTGCCACCAGTTCTGGCGTGGGGGATGAGCAGTTCTTC. This chain connects TRBV24-1 to TRBJ2-1, with D perhaps given as TRBD1 or TRBD2 (5 bases each). Germline V lookup: CDR1 KGHDR, CDR2 SFDVKD. V was pared by 6 bases and J by 8 bases, with 13 bases between. CDR3 length equals 13 residues.

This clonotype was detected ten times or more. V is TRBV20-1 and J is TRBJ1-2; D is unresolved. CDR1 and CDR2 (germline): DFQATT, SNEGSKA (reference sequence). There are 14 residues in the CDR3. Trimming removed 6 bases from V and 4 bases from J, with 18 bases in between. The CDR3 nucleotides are TGCAGTGCCCCCCCTGTCGGGGAAATCTATGGCTACACCTTC. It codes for CSAPPVGEIYGYTF.

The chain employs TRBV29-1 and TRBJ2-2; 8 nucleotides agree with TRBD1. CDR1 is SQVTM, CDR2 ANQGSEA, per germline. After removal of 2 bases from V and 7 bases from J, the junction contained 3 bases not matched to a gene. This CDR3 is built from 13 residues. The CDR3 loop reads CSVEQGAFGELFF. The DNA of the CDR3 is TGCAGCGTTGAACAGGGGGCTTTCGGGGAGCTGTTTTTT.

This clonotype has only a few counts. CDR3 bases: TGTGCCAGCAGCTTAGATCGAGGACTAGGCACAGATACGCAGTATTTT. Translating it yields CASSLDRGLGTDTQYF. The rearrangement joins TRBV11-3 to TRBJ2-3; 7 positions match TRBD2. Germline lookup yields CDR1 SGHNT and CDR2 YENEEA. V gave up 0 bases and J gave up 1 base; unmatched junction bases: 4. The CDR3 extends over 16 amino acids. The variable domain in full, with the rest retrieved from reference TRBV11-3 and TRBJ2-3, is EAGVVQSPRYKIIEKKQPVAFWCNPISGHNTLYWYLQNLGQGPELLIRYENEEAVDDSQLPKDRFSAERLKGVDSTLKIQPAELGDSAVYLCASSLDRGLGTDTQYFGPGTRLTVL.

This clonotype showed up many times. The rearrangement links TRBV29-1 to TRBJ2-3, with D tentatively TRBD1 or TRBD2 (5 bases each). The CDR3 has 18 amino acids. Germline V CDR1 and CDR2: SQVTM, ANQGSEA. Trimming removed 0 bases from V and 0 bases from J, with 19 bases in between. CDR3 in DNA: TGCAGCGTTGAAGATCCGATGCGTGGGGCGGGTAGCACAGATACGCAGTATTTT. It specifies CSVEDPMRGAGSTDTQYF.